The 11 T cell receptor beta chains reported below all come from one sample, sequenced in a study of T cell responses to AZD1222 COVID-19 vaccine. TCRdb keeps only in-frame clones here, not all; method: immunoSEQ multiplex PCR. Of fewer than 120,000 clones listed, over 75% are singletons. Sequenced here: peripheral blood, sampled on day 0 of AZD1222 vaccination. The receptors shown here come from an adult in good health.

This rearrangement joins TRBV6-5 to TRBJ1-1; the D is unclear. The germline gives CDR1 MNHEY, CDR2 SVGAGI. V dropped 0 bases and J dropped 0 bases, with 8 bases sitting between them. The CDR3 covers 15 residues. The CDR3 DNA follows: TGTGCCAGCAGTTACTCGAGGCAGTTGAACACTGAAGCTTTCTTT. Protein product: CASSYSRQLNTEAFF.

The chain links TRBV5-1 to TRBJ2-2; 9 nucleotides align to TRBD1. Germline V CDR1 and CDR2: SGHRS, YFSETQ. CDR3 length: 15 amino acids. V shed 4 bases, J shed 5 bases, and the junction held 6 bases outside the gene matches. CDR3 sequence (DNA): TGCGCCAGCAGCCCGTCGACAGGGGGGACCGGGGAGCTGTTTTTT. Encoded protein: CASSPSTGGTGELFF.

The CDR3, as DNA: TGCGCCAGCAGACAAGACAGGAGCTCCTACGAGCAGTACTTC. The encoded protein is CASRQDRSSYEQYF. V gene TRBV10-1 combines with J gene TRBJ2-7, with D possibly being TRBD1 (6 bases). V lost 6 bases and J 0 bases, leaving 12 bases between the germline ends. From germline, CDR1 is WNHNN and CDR2 SYGVQD (reference sequence). This CDR3 is 14 amino acids long.

This clone turned up a few times. The chain couples TRBV20-1 to TRBJ1-4, with unresolved D. The V end lost 1 base, the J end lost 12 bases, and 9 bases lay between the germline ends. Per the germline V gene, CDR1 is DFQATT and CDR2 is SNEGSKA (reference sequence). This CDR3 spans 11 amino acids. The CDR3 DNA follows: TGCAGTGCTAGAGCCGGGCCGGAACTGTTTTTT. This translates into CSARAGPELFF.

This clone was seen more than once but under ten times. The V call is TRBV19, the J call TRBJ2-7; D gene uncertain. This CDR3 has 13 residues. V gave up 10 bases and J gave up 0 bases, with 13 bases separating them. The germline V gene encodes CDR1 LNHDA and CDR2 SQIVND (reference sequence). In DNA, the CDR3 is TGTGCCACTTCATACCGGAGCTCCTACGAGCAGTACTTC. Translating gives CATSYRSSYEQYF.

The chain is built from TRBV18 and TRBJ1-1; D is undetermined. The CDR3 runs 14 residues. The ends were cut back, 2 bases at V and 1 base at J, with 8 bases in the middle. CDR1 KGHSH and CDR2 LQKENI come from the germline V gene. In DNA, the CDR3 is TGTGCCAGCTCACCATCCAGGCAGAACACTGAAGCTTTCTTT. Protein product: CASSPSRQNTEAFF.

The rearrangement uses TRBV28 and TRBJ2-3; 8 bases align to TRBD1. Trimming at V came to 2 bases and at J to 6 bases, leaving 7 bases not matched to a gene. Per the germline V gene, CDR1 is MDHEN and CDR2 is SYDVKM. The CDR3 covers 15 residues. CDR3 nucleotides: TGTGCCAGCAGTTTAAGCACAGGGGGTGTCGATACGCAGTATTTT. Amino acid sequence: CASSLSTGGVDTQYF.

The chain joins TRBV28 to TRBJ2-1; possibly TRBD2 for D (5 bases). The CDR3 contains 17 residues. CDR1 and CDR2 from the germline V gene are MDHEN and SYDVKM. V was clipped by 7 bases and J by 1 base, with 20 bases between them. CDR3 region: CASIPNVAGRSYNEQFF. The CDR3, as DNA: TGTGCCAGCATTCCCAATGTGGCGGGCCGGTCCTACAATGAGCAGTTCTTC.

This clone was counted between two and nine times. The chain carries TRBV30 and TRBJ1-1; tentative D call: TRBD1 (6 bases). V was cut by 4 bases and J by 1 base, with 13 bases left in between. Per germline, CDR1 GTSNPN and CDR2 SVGIG (reference sequence). This CDR3 contains 14 residues. The CDR3 spells CAWTKGGWNTEAFF. CDR3 DNA sequence: TGTGCCTGGACTAAGGGGGGATGGAACACTGAAGCTTTCTTT.

The V call is TRBV4-3, the J call TRBJ1-1; the match to TRBD1 covers 10 bases. The V segment lost 3 bases and the J segment 3 bases; nucleotides outside the gene matches: 1. CDR1 LGHNA and CDR2 YSLEER come from the germline V gene. The CDR3 has 14 residues. CDR3 amino acids: CASSQGQGYTEAFF. CDR3 bases: TGCGCCAGCAGCCAGGGACAGGGGTACACTGAAGCTTTCTTT.

The chain links TRBV19 to TRBJ1-5, with 7 nucleotides matching TRBD1. CDR3 size: 13 residues. Germline V gene lookup returns CDR1 LNHDA and CDR2 SQIVND (reference sequence). The trim removed 9 bases at V and 5 bases at J, leaving 7 bases unmatched. The CDR3 sequence: CASHFRGDQPQHF. The CDR3 bases are TGTGCCAGCCATTTCAGGGGGGATCAGCCCCAGCATTTT.